This passage covers 24 T cell receptor beta chains from one sample sequenced in a study of T cell responses to AZD1222 COVID-19 vaccine. Only in-frame clones appear in the TCRdb table, and some are missing; sequencing was by immunoSEQ multiplex PCR. The sample includes approximately 160,000 clones, approximately 90% seen only once; the top ten take around 3%. The sequencing here drew on peripheral blood, taken on day 0 of AZD1222 vaccination. The source of these receptors is an adult in good health.

The gene calls are TRBV2 and TRBJ2-6; D may correspond to TRBD1 or TRBD2 (5 bases each). Germline V gene lookup returns CDR1 SNHLY and CDR2 FYNNEI. The CDR3 extends over 16 amino acids. V was clipped by 6 bases and J by 0 bases, with 12 bases between them. CDR3 nucleotides: TGTGCCAGCAGGAGGGACGGAAGCTCTGGGGCCAACGTCCTGACTTTC. Translating it yields CASRRDGSSGANVLTF.

The chain links TRBV5-6 to TRBJ2-1; unclear D gene. CDR1 is SGHDT, CDR2 YYEEEE, per germline. Trimming pared 3 bases from V and 12 bases from J, leaving 13 bases between. This CDR3 region has 12 residues. The CDR3 loop reads CASSSLAPGQFF. The CDR3 bases are TGTGCCAGCAGCTCCCTTGCGCCTGGGCAGTTCTTC.

The rearrangement uses TRBV6-2 or TRBV6-3 and TRBJ2-1, with TRBD2 identical over 8 bases. V lost 4 bases and J lost 6; bases outside the gene matches: 5. This CDR3 contains 14 residues. Germline V gene lookup returns CDR1 MNHEY and CDR2 SVGEGT. The DNA for the CDR3 is TGTGCCAGCAGTTCGCGGGGGGCCACCAATGAGCAGTTCTTC. Translating it yields CASSSRGATNEQFF.

The V gene is TRBV5-8, the J gene TRBJ2-5, with D perhaps TRBD2 (6 bases). The germline V and J ends were trimmed by 6 bases and 4 bases, with 19 bases remaining between them. Germline assignment: CDR1 SGHTS and CDR2 YDEGEE. The CDR3 loop spans 15 amino acids. As DNA, the CDR3 is TGTGCCAGCACCCTGTCCGGCTCCGGGGGAGAGACCCAGTACTTC. The encoded protein is CASTLSGSGGETQYF.

The chain combines TRBV13 with TRBJ1-5; unclear D gene. Trimming cost V 4 bases and J 6 bases, with 13 bases left between them. Germline-derived CDR1 and CDR2 are PRHDT and FYEKMQ (reference sequence). The CDR3 spans 14 residues. CDR3 DNA: TGTGCCAGCAGCTCAGGAGGGATGGGTCAGCCCCAGCATTTT. Protein sequence: CASSSGGMGQPQHF. Filled out from reference TRBV13 and TRBJ1-5, the complete variable domain reads AAGVIQSPRHLIKEKRETATLKCYPIPRHDTVYWYQQGPGQDPQFLISFYEKMQSDKGSIPDRFSAQQFSDYHSELNMSSLELGDSALYFCASSSGGMGQPQHFGDGTRLSIL.

The chain couples TRBV7-9 to TRBJ2-5; TRBD1 might be the D (6 bases). V lost 8 bases, J lost 1 base, and 20 bases lay in between. The CDR3 loop spans 16 amino acids. Germline lookup yields CDR1 SEHNR and CDR2 FQNEAQ (reference sequence). In nucleotides, the CDR3 is TGTGCCAGCCCACCGGACCTGGGGGCCCCCCAAGAGACCCAGTACTTC. Its translation is CASPPDLGAPQETQYF.

The chain links TRBV4-1 to TRBJ1-2; weak D call: TRBD1 (6 bases). The CDR3 is made up of 13 amino acids. Germline V gene data show CDR1 as MGHRA and CDR2 as YSYEKL. V lost 1 base and J lost 8, with 11 bases in between. CDR3 protein: CASSQVSGGGYTF. DNA for the CDR3: TGCGCCAGCAGCCAAGTATCGGGGGGCGGCTACACCTTC.

The chain employs TRBV5-6 and TRBJ1-5; D gene ambiguous. Trimming stripped 4 bases from V and 1 base from J, with 12 bases between. CDR1 SGHDT and CDR2 YYEEEE come from the germline V gene. This CDR3 comprises 15 residues. The CDR3 is CASSKRLPSNQPQHF. CDR3 nucleotides: TGTGCCAGCAGCAAGAGGTTACCAAGCAATCAGCCCCAGCATTTT.

The chain couples TRBV5-1 to TRBJ2-1; TRBD1 aligns across 11 bases. The J segment lost 5 bases and the V segment lost 3 bases, leaving 4 bases of the junction unmatched. Germline CDR1 SGHRS, CDR2 YFSETQ. The CDR3 runs to 15 residues. The CDR3 DNA sequence: TGCGCCAGCAGCTCAGGACAGGGGGCTGACAATGAGCAGTTCTTC. Protein product: CASSSGQGADNEQFF. Full variable domain (outside the CDR3, taken from reference TRBV5-1 and TRBJ2-1): KAGVTQTPRYLIKTRGQQVTLSCSPISGHRSVSWYQQTPGQGLQFLFEYFSETQRNKGNFPGRFSGRQFSNSRSEMNVSTLELGDSALYLCASSSGQGADNEQFFGPGTRLTVL.

J is TRBJ1-4 and V is TRBV20-1; a weak D match, TRBD1 (5 bases). The CDR3 has 14 amino acids. Germline V gives CDR1 DFQATT, CDR2 SNEGSKA (reference sequence). The ends were cut back, 3 bases at V and 3 bases at J, with 11 bases in the middle. In DNA, the CDR3 is TGCAGTGCTAGTGCCGGGACCGCTAATGAAAAACTGTTTTTT. Its protein product is CSASAGTANEKLFF.

This clone has just one count. V is TRBV3-1 (or the pseudogene TRBV3-2) and J is TRBJ2-3, with D tentatively TRBD2 (7 bases). V was cut by 1 base and J by 4 bases, with 15 bases left in between. Germline V CDR1 and CDR2: LGHDT, YNNKEL (reference sequence). This CDR3 is 16 amino acids long. The CDR3 DNA sequence: TGTGCCAGCAGCCAAGGTTACGGGGGGCGTCCAGATACGCAGTATTTT. This encodes CASSQGYGGRPDTQYF.

This chain joins TRBV27 and TRBJ1-2; 9 bases are a match to TRBD1. The CDR3 runs to 15 residues. With V trimmed by 6 bases and J by 4 bases, 9 bases remained unmatched. The V gene's germline CDR1 is MNHEY and CDR2 SMNVEV (reference sequence). The chain's CDR3 is CASSTHTGGGYGYTF. CDR3 coding DNA: TGTGCCAGCAGCACACACACAGGGGGCGGCTATGGCTACACCTTC.

The chain is built from TRBV5-6 and TRBJ1-1; no firm D call. CDR1 is SGHDT, CDR2 YYEEEE, per germline. Trimming pared 6 bases from V and 1 base from J, leaving 10 bases between. The CDR3 totals 13 residues. As DNA, the CDR3 is TGTGCCAGCAATCGACGGGAGAACACTGAAGCTTTCTTT. This sequence encodes CASNRRENTEAFF.

The chain couples TRBV6-5 to TRBJ2-1; 13 nucleotides match TRBD2. The CDR3 has 15 residues. CDR1 is MNHEY and CDR2 is SVGAGI in the germline V gene. Trimming removed 6 bases from V and 4 bases from J; junction bases left unmatched: 3. The CDR3 nucleotides read TGTGCCAGCAGACTAGCGGGGGGGCCATACAATGAGCAGTTCTTC. Protein product: CASRLAGGPYNEQFF.

The chain links TRBV27 to TRBJ2-3, with a weak D call TRBD2 (8 bases). This CDR3 contains 12 residues. Germline CDR1 MNHEY, CDR2 SMNVEV (reference sequence). The germline V and J ends were trimmed by 3 bases and 14 bases, with 15 bases remaining between them. The CDR3 protein is CASSFPGGGLYF. In DNA, the CDR3 is TGTGCCAGCAGTTTCCCGGGAGGGGGCCTGTATTTT.

V is TRBV23-1 and J is TRBJ2-7, with D perhaps given as TRBD1 or TRBD2 (5 bases each). TRBV23-1 is sorted into the ORF group, with uncertain function. Trimming stripped 0 bases from V and 3 bases from J, with 15 bases between. This CDR3 contains 16 residues. CDR3 in DNA: TGCGCCAGCAGTCAATCGTGGGAGCAGGGCGTCTACGAGCAGTACTTC. Translating it yields CASSQSWEQGVYEQYF.

This rearrangement joins TRBV9 to TRBJ2-3, with 8 bases that match TRBD2. This CDR3 contains 16 residues. The V gene end was trimmed by 4 bases and the J gene end by 2 bases; junction bases not matched to a gene: 9. CDR1 is SGDLS and CDR2 is YYNGEE in the germline V gene. The CDR3 sequence is CASSPRGGTLTDTQYF. Here the CDR3 DNA reads TGTGCCAGCAGCCCCCGGGGGGGTACCCTCACAGATACGCAGTATTTT.

The rearrangement uses TRBV19 and TRBJ1-1; perhaps TRBD1 as D (5 bases). The ends were cut back, 0 bases at V and 6 bases at J, with 20 bases in the middle. Per the germline V gene, CDR1 is LNHDA and CDR2 is SQIVND (reference sequence). The CDR3 runs to 17 residues. CDR3 nucleotide sequence: TGTGCCAGTAGTATAGATGTTTCCGGGACGCTTTGGGCTGAAGCTTTCTTT. It specifies CASSIDVSGTLWAEAFF.

The gene calls are TRBV6-5 and TRBJ2-3; D uncertain. From germline, CDR1 is MNHEY and CDR2 SVGAGI. Trimming left V 3 bases short and J 5 bases short, with 3 bases between. The CDR3 has 11 amino acids. The CDR3 spells CASSYGDTQYF. Written as DNA, the CDR3 is TGTGCCAGCAGTTATGGAGATACGCAGTATTTT.

The table lists this clone with a count of one. This chain uses TRBV28 with TRBJ1-4; 8 nucleotides line up with TRBD1. With V trimmed by 0 bases and J by 3 bases, 3 bases remained unmatched. The CDR3 is 16 residues long. In germline, CDR1 is MDHEN, CDR2 SYDVKM. The CDR3, as DNA: TGTGCCAGCAGTTTATGGGTGACAGGGGCTAATGAAAAACTGTTTTTT. Residues: CASSLWVTGANEKLFF.

The J gene is TRBJ2-1, the V gene TRBV9, with 7 nucleotides matching TRBD2. V lost 0 bases, J lost 3 bases, and 6 bases stayed unmatched. Germline V gene sequence: CDR1 SGDLS, CDR2 YYNGEE. The CDR3 has 16 residues. DNA for the CDR3: TGTGCCAGCAGCGTAGAGGGGCGGGGGATCTACAATGAGCAGTTCTTC. Amino acid sequence: CASSVEGRGIYNEQFF. Full variable domain (missing parts from reference TRBV9 and TRBJ2-1): DSGVTQTPKHLITATGQRVTLRCSPRSGDLSVYWYQQSLDQGLQFLIQYYNGEERAKGNILERFSAQQFPDLHSELNLSSLELGDSALYFCASSVEGRGIYNEQFFGPGTRLTVL.

J is TRBJ1-1 and V is TRBV29-1; D is uncertain. CDR1 and CDR2 (germline): SQVTM, ANQGSEA. The V gene lost 6 bases and the J gene lost 4 bases, with 21 bases spanning the gap. The CDR3 sequence is 15 residues long. CDR3 loop: CSVPSVTPRSTEAFF. The CDR3 nucleotides read TGCAGCGTACCAAGTGTGACCCCGCGGTCCACTGAAGCTTTCTTT.

The genes are TRBV4-3 and TRBJ2-1; weak D call: TRBD2 (6 bases). V gave up 0 bases and J gave up 7 bases, with 19 bases separating them. Germline CDR1 is LGHNA and CDR2 is YSLEER. The CDR3 is 17 residues long. CDR3 in DNA: TGCGCCAGCAGCCAAGAGGGGACCGGGGGTTTTGCGAATGAGCAGTTCTTC. This gives the protein CASSQEGTGGFANEQFF.

The rearrangement links TRBV5-1 to TRBJ2-2; the D gene is possibly TRBD2 (5 bases). The germline CDR1 and CDR2 sequences are SGHRS and YFSETQ. Trimming left V 0 bases short and J 4 bases short, with 13 bases between. The CDR3 consists of 16 residues. The CDR3 DNA reads as TGCGCCAGCAGCTTGGGAGGGTCCGGGTCCACCGGGGAGCTGTTTTTT. Translated: CASSLGGSGSTGELFF.